The 30 T cell receptor beta chains reported below all come from one sample, sequenced in a study of PD-1 blockade in classical Hodgkin lymphoma. Each patient's relapse followed autologous stem cell transplantation, and brentuximab vedotin exposure varied. Sequencing was performed with immunoSEQ multiplex PCR; in TCRdb, only in-frame clones are kept and a portion is missing. The repertoire consists of 20,000 to 25,000 clones, with nearly 75% occurring once and the leading ten covering around 24%. The sample in question was peripheral blood mononuclear cells (PBMCs), obtained before the second cycle of nivolumab. These receptors came from a human donor with classical Hodgkin lymphoma.

This clone came up a few times. The chain is built from TRBV2 and TRBJ2-2, with 7 bases fitting TRBD1. Germline assignment: CDR1 SNHLY and CDR2 FYNNEI. The junction had 8 bases not matched to a gene; V was cut back by 6 bases and J by 4 bases. The CDR3 has 15 residues. CDR3 DNA sequence: TGTGCCAGCAGGGACGACAGGGTTGGCACCGGGGAGCTGTTTTTT. Amino acids: CASRDDRVGTGELFF.

This chain links TRBV10-3 with TRBJ2-4, with TRBD2 as a possible D gene (6 bases). Trimming took off 10 bases at V and 2 bases at J, with 9 bases between the two ends. CDR3 length equals 12 residues. The V gene's germline CDR1 is ENHRY and CDR2 SYGVKD. CDR3 loop: CATGSSKNIQYF. CDR3 DNA sequence: TGTGCCACCGGGAGTTCCAAAAACATTCAGTACTTC.

This clone has only one observation. The chain combines TRBV7-9 with TRBJ2-1; 9 bases line up with TRBD1. The J segment lost 2 bases and the V segment lost 3 bases, leaving 2 bases of the junction unmatched. Germline V gene lookup returns CDR1 SEHNR and CDR2 FQNEAQ (reference sequence). The CDR3 is 15 amino acids. CDR3 DNA sequence: TGTGCCAGCAGCTTTACAGGGGGCGCCTACAATGAGCAGTTCTTC. Protein product: CASSFTGGAYNEQFF.

This clone has a handful of counts. The J gene is TRBJ2-3, the V gene TRBV25-1; no clear D. Germline V gene sequence: CDR1 MGHDK, CDR2 SYGVNS. CDR3 length: 13 residues. Trimming shortened V by 3 bases and J by 1 base, and 5 bases separated the two germline ends. In DNA, the CDR3 is TGTGCCAGCAGTGAGCCTCGCACAGATACGCAGTATTTT. The encoded protein is CASSEPRTDTQYF.

The chain uses TRBV25-1 and TRBJ2-7; 7 bases fit TRBD1. CDR3 size: 15 residues. Germline-derived CDR1 and CDR2 are MGHDK and SYGVNS. After removal of 3 bases from V and 4 bases from J, the junction contained 9 bases not matched to a gene. The CDR3 DNA sequence: TGTGCCAGCAGTGACTCCGGGACAGCAAGGTACGAGCAGTACTTC. It encodes CASSDSGTARYEQYF.

In this sample, this clone turned up once. This chain links TRBV6-1 with TRBJ2-7; no clear D gene. The CDR3 covers 12 residues. The V end was cut by 0 bases, the J end by 12 bases, with 12 bases between. Germline values: CDR1 MNHNS, CDR2 SASEGT. The CDR3 nucleotides read TGTGCCAGCAGTGAAGCAATCGGGTTTGGGTACTTC. As protein: CASSEAIGFGYF.

The chain couples TRBV2 to TRBJ2-1; D call uncertain. CDR3 length equals 13 residues. Per the germline V gene, CDR1 is SNHLY and CDR2 is FYNNEI. This CDR3 is CVNQATSSNEQFF. DNA for the CDR3: TGTGTCAATCAAGCGACCTCCTCAAATGAGCAGTTCTTC.

This rearrangement joins TRBV2 to TRBJ2-2; D not certain. Looked up from germline, CDR1 is SNHLY and CDR2 is FYNNEI. The CDR3 sequence is 15 residues long. Trimming took 4 bases from V and 0 from J, leaving 9 bases between them. In DNA form, the CDR3 reads TGTGCCAGCAGTGTCGACAACGCGAACACCGGGGAGCTGTTTTTT. Amino acid sequence: CASSVDNANTGELFF.

In this sample, this clone turned up a few times. The rearrangement joins TRBV27 to TRBJ1-5, with D hard to call. V was cut by 5 bases and J by 1 base, with 9 bases left in between. Germline V gene lookup returns CDR1 MNHEY and CDR2 SMNVEV (reference sequence). The CDR3 is 14 residues long. The CDR3 nucleotides read TGTGCCAGCAGTCCGGGCAGGAGCAATCAGCCCCAGCATTTT. Translation: CASSPGRSNQPQHF.

This chain uses TRBV10-1 with TRBJ2-1; 7 bases align to TRBD2. The CDR3 length is 12 residues. J gave up 9 bases and V 2 bases, and 1 base lay outside the gene matches. The germline V gene encodes CDR1 WNHNN and CDR2 SYGVQD (reference sequence). CDR3 in amino acids: CASSETGGEQFF. The CDR3 coding sequence is TGCGCCAGCAGTGAGACGGGGGGTGAGCAGTTCTTC.

The chain is built from TRBV15 and TRBJ1-4, with a tentative D call TRBD1 (6 bases). V dropped 3 bases and J dropped 5 bases, with 13 bases sitting between them. The CDR3 totals 15 residues. CDR1 is LNHNV and CDR2 is YYDKDF in the germline V gene (reference sequence). This CDR3 reads CATSRTGTQNEKLFF. The CDR3 DNA sequence: TGTGCCACCAGCAGGACCGGGACACAAAATGAAAAACTGTTTTTT.

The chain recombines TRBV27 with TRBJ2-5, with 8 nucleotides matching TRBD2. There are 17 residues in the CDR3. CDR1 and CDR2 from the germline V gene are MNHEY and SMNVEV (reference sequence). With V trimmed by 2 bases and J by 5 bases, 13 bases remained unmatched. The chain's CDR3 is CASSLMGEREGRETQYF. In DNA form, the CDR3 reads TGTGCCAGCAGTTTAATGGGGGAACGGGAGGGCCGTGAGACCCAGTACTTC.

The chain employs TRBV6-5 and TRBJ2-3; the D is unclear. Germline loops: CDR1 MNHEY, CDR2 SVGAGI. Trimming stripped 4 bases from V and 4 bases from J, with 18 bases between. This CDR3 is 16 amino acids long. The CDR3 DNA is TGTGCCAGCAGTTTCCCAGTTGGGCGAGAAGCAGATACGCAGTATTTT. This translates into CASSFPVGREADTQYF.

The chain combines TRBV27 with TRBJ2-1; D gene ambiguous. Between the trimmed V and J ends, which lost 4 bases and 3 bases, there was a span of 16 bases. CDR1 is MNHEY and CDR2 is SMNVEV in the germline V gene (reference sequence). The CDR3 is 16 residues long. The CDR3 region has the DNA TGTGCCAGCAGTTGGGTTACGGGCAACTTCTACAATGAGCAGTTCTTC. It specifies CASSWVTGNFYNEQFF.

The chain recombines TRBV5-6 with TRBJ2-1, with a possible D match to TRBD2 (6 bases). CDR1 is SGHDT, CDR2 YYEEEE, per germline. The CDR3 sequence is 13 residues long. V lost 3 bases, J lost 5 bases, and 9 bases lay in between. DNA for the CDR3: TGTGCCAGCAGCTGGGACTTCAACAATGAGCAGTTCTTC. Residues: CASSWDFNNEQFF.

The chain has TRBV4-1 and TRBJ1-4, with D tentatively TRBD1 (6 bases). CDR3 size: 16 residues. The germline V gene has CDR1 MGHRA and CDR2 YSYEKL. V gave up 1 base and J gave up 3 bases, with 12 bases separating them. The CDR3 DNA follows: TGCGCCAGCAGCCAAGTCATGGGGGGCGCTAATGAAAAACTGTTTTTT. As protein: CASSQVMGGANEKLFF.

The genes are TRBV21-1 and TRBJ2-6; the D call in the table, TRBD2, was not verified against the DNA. TRBV21-1 is recorded as a pseudogene. This CDR3 spans 18 amino acids. The CDR3 region has the DNA TGTGCCAGCAGCAAAGCGAAAGGGCGGGAGACTGGGGCCAACGTCCTGACTTTC. Amino acid sequence: CASSKAKGRETGANVLTF.

The CDR3: CTSSLRPQGAADQPQHF. In DNA form, the CDR3 reads TGCACCAGCAGCCTCAGACCCCAGGGGGCCGCCGATCAGCCCCAGCATTTT. This sequence joins TRBV1 and TRBJ1-5; the DNA was not used to check the table's D call, TRBD1. TRBV1 is reported as a pseudogene. The CDR3 consists of 17 residues.

V is TRBV29-1 and J is TRBJ2-5, with 8 bases aligning to TRBD2. Trimming removed 2 bases from V and 5 bases from J; junction bases left unmatched: 10. This CDR3 is 15 amino acids long. Germline V gene sequence: CDR1 SQVTM, CDR2 ANQGSEA. CDR3: CSVETPGTRGETQYF. The CDR3 bases are TGCAGCGTTGAAACTCCCGGGACTAGGGGCGAGACCCAGTACTTC.

This sequence joins TRBV29-1 and TRBJ2-7; TRBD1 agrees at 10 bases. The CDR3 has 13 amino acids. V lost 8 bases, J lost 6 bases, and 10 bases stayed unmatched. The V gene's germline CDR1 is SQVTM and CDR2 ANQGSEA. The CDR3 sequence is CSYSGDRGREQYF. CDR3 in DNA: TGCAGCTACTCTGGGGACAGGGGTCGCGAGCAGTACTTC.

The V and J genes are TRBV29-1 and TRBJ2-3; TRBD2 might be the D (6 bases). Deletions cut 4 bases from V and 2 bases from J, with 10 bases between. From germline, CDR1 is SQVTM and CDR2 ANQGSEA. This CDR3 has 13 residues. CDR3 in amino acids: CSVVASVTDTQYF. As DNA, the CDR3 is TGCAGCGTTGTCGCTAGCGTCACAGATACGCAGTATTTT.

The rearrangement joins TRBV6-6 to TRBJ2-2; D call uncertain. Trimming took 0 bases from V and 9 from J, leaving 5 bases between them. The germline CDR1 and CDR2 sequences are MNHNY and SVGAGI (reference sequence). The CDR3 is 12 residues long. The CDR3 bases are TGTGCCAGCAGTTACTCTCCCCGGGAGCTGTTTTTT. It encodes CASSYSPRELFF.

The chain employs TRBV29-1 and TRBJ1-2; unclear D gene. V lost 6 bases, J lost 4 bases, and 9 bases lay in between. The CDR3 extends over 11 amino acids. Germline V CDR1 and CDR2: SQVTM, ANQGSEA. The CDR3 nucleotides read TGCAGCGTCGGAGTTGGCTATGGCTACACCTTC. Translated: CSVGVGYGYTF. Drawing the rest from reference TRBV29-1 and TRBJ1-2, the complete variable domain is SAVISQKPSRDICQRGTSLTIQCQVDSQVTMMFWYRQQPGQSLTLIATANQGSEATYESGFVIDKFPISRPNLTFSTLTVSNMSPEDSSIYLCSVGVGYGYTFGSGTRLTVV.

The chain has TRBV15 and TRBJ2-7; D ambiguous. V was trimmed by 4 bases and J by 2 bases, leaving 12 bases between them. The CDR3 sequence is 14 residues long. CDR1 is LNHNV, CDR2 YYDKDF, per germline (reference sequence). The chain's CDR3 is CATSTGRIPYEQYF. DNA of the CDR3: TGTGCCACCAGCACAGGTAGGATCCCCTACGAGCAGTACTTC.

The chain carries TRBV25-1 and TRBJ2-7; no clear D gene. The ends were cut back, 3 bases at V and 2 bases at J, with 8 bases in the middle. The CDR3 extends over 13 amino acids. CDR1 and CDR2 (germline): MGHDK, SYGVNS. The CDR3 sequence is CASSEGSPYEQYF. CDR3 coding DNA: TGTGCCAGCAGTGAGGGTAGCCCCTACGAGCAGTACTTC.

The V call is TRBV6-5, the J call TRBJ1-5; D gene ambiguous. Germline lookup yields CDR1 MNHEY and CDR2 SVGAGI. The CDR3 covers 16 residues. Deletions cut 4 bases from V and 0 bases from J, with 13 bases between. This CDR3 reads CASSSRLEGSNQPQHF. For the CDR3, the DNA is TGTGCCAGCAGTTCCCGCCTGGAGGGTAGCAATCAGCCCCAGCATTTT.

The genes are TRBV5-6 and TRBJ2-1; no reliable D call. V was pared by 3 bases and J by 10 bases, with 8 bases between. The V gene's germline CDR1 is SGHDT and CDR2 YYEEEE. CDR3 size: 11 residues. CDR3 nucleotide sequence: TGTGCCAGCAGCTCGGCCTTCGAGCAGTTCTTC. It yields the protein CASSSAFEQFF.

This chain connects TRBV19 to TRBJ2-7; D unresolved. Germline V gene data show CDR1 as LNHDA and CDR2 as SQIVND (reference sequence). The CDR3 runs 14 residues. V lost 10 bases and J lost 9, with 25 bases in between. The CDR3 nucleotides are TGTGCCACCCGAGGTGGAGTGCCCCCCCAGGTGCAGTACTTC. This codes for CATRGGVPPQVQYF.

The rearrangement uses TRBV5-6 and TRBJ2-5; TRBD1 or TRBD2 may be the D gene (5 bases each). Germline CDR1 SGHDT, CDR2 YYEEEE. Trimming removed 5 bases at V and 0 bases at J, with 11 bases between. CDR3 length: 14 residues. In DNA, the CDR3 is TGTGCCAGCAGAGAGGGACCAAACCAAGAGACCCAGTACTTC. This gives the protein CASREGPNQETQYF.

CDR3: CASRAQFLNTGELFF. As DNA, the CDR3 is TGTGCCAGCAGGGCGCAATTCTTGAACACCGGGGAGCTGTTTTTT. The chain combines TRBV6-1 with TRBJ2-2; the D is unclear. V gave up 6 bases and J gave up 1 base, with 12 bases separating them. The length of the CDR3 is 15 residues. Looked up from germline, CDR1 is MNHNS and CDR2 is SASEGT.